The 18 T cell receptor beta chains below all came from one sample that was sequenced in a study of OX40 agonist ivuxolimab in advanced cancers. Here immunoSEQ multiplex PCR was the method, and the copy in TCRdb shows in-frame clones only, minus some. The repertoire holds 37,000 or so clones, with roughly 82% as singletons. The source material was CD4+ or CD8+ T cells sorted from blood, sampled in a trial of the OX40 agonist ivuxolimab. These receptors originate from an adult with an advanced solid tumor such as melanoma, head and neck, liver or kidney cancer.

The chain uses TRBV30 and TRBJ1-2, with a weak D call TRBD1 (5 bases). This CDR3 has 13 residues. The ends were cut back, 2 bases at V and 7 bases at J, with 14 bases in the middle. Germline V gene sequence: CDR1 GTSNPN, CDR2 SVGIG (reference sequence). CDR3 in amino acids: CAWSPREVFGYTF. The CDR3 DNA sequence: TGTGCCTGGAGTCCCAGGGAGGTTTTTGGCTACACCTTC.

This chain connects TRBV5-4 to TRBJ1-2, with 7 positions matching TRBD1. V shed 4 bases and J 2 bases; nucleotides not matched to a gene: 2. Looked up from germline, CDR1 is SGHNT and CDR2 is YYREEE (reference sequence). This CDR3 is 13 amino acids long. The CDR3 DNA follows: TGTGCCAGCAGCGTGGACAGGAACTATGGCTACACCTTC. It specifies CASSVDRNYGYTF.

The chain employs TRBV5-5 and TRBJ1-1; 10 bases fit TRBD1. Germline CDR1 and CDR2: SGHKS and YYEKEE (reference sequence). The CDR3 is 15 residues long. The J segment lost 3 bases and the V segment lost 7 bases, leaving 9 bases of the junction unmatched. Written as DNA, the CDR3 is TGTGCCAGCCGGGGTAGGGGGACAGGGGACACTGAAGCTTTCTTT. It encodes CASRGRGTGDTEAFF.

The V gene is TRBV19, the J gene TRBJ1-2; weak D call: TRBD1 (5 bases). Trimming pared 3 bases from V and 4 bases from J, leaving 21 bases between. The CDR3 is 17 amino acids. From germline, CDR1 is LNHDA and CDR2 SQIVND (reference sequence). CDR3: CASSIGTERRGSYGYTF. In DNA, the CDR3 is TGTGCCAGTAGTATTGGGACGGAGCGTAGGGGCTCCTATGGCTACACCTTC.

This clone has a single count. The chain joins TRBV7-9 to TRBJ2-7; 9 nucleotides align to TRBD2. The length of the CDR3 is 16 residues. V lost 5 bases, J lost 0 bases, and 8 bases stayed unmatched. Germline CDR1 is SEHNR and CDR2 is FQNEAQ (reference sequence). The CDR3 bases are TGTGCCAGCAGCCTGAGTAGCGGGGGCCTCTCCTACGAGCAGTACTTC. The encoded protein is CASSLSSGGLSYEQYF.

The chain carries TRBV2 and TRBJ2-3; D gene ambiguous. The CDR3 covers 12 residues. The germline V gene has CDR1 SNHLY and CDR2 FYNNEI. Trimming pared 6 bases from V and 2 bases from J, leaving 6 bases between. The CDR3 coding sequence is TGTGCCAGCAGGGGGATCACAGATACGCAGTATTTT. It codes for CASRGITDTQYF.

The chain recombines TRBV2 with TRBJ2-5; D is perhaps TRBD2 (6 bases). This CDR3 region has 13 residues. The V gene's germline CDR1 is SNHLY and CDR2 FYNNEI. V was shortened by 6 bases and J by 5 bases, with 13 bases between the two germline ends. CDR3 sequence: CASSYRLGETQYF. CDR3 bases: TGTGCCAGCAGCTACAGACTAGGGGAGACCCAGTACTTC.

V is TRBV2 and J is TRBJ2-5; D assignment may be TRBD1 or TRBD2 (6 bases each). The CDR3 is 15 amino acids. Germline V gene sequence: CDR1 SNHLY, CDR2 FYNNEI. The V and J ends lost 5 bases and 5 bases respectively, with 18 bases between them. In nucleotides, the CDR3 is TGTGCCAGCAGTCAAGGGAGACTAGGGGGGGAGACCCAGTACTTC. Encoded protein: CASSQGRLGGETQYF.

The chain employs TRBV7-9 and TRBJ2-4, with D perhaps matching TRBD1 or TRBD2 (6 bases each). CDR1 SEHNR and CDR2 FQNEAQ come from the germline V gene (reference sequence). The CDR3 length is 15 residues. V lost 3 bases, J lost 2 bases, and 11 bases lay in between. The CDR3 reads CASSLTGAPKNIQYF. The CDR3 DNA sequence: TGTGCCAGCAGCTTGACGGGGGCTCCCAAAAACATTCAGTACTTC. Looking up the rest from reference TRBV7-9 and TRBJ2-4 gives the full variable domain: DTGVSQNPRHKITKRGQNVTFRCDPISEHNRLYWYRQTLGQGPEFLTYFQNEAQLEKSRLLSDRFSAERPKGSFSTLEIQRTEQGDSAMYLCASSLTGAPKNIQYFGAGTRLSVL.

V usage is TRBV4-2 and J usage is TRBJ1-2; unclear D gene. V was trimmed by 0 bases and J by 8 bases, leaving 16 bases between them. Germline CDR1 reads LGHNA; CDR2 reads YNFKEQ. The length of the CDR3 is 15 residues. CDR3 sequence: CASSQDGSIYGGYTF. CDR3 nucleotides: TGTGCCAGCAGCCAAGATGGTAGTATCTATGGCGGCTACACCTTC.

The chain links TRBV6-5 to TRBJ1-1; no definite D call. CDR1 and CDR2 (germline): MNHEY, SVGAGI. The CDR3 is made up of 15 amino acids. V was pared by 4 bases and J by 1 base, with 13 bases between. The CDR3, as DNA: TGTGCCAGCAGTTTTTCGACACCCGAGAACACTGAAGCTTTCTTT. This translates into CASSFSTPENTEAFF.

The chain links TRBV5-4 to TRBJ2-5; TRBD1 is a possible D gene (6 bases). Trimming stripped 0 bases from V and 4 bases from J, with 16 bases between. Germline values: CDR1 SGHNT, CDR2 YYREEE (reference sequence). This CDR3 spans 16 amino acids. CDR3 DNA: TGTGCCAGCAGCTTGGCCGTTGACAGGATTGGAGAGACCCAGTACTTC. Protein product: CASSLAVDRIGETQYF. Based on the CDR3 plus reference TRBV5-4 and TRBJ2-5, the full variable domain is ETGVTQSPTHLIKTRGQQVTLRCSSQSGHNTVSWYQQALGQGPQFIFQYYREEENGRGNFPPRFSGLQFPNYSSELNVNALELDDSALYLCASSLAVDRIGETQYFGPGTRLLVL.

The chain's CDR3 is CASSLVGGVTGANVLTF. The CDR3 region has the DNA TGCGCCAGCAGCTTGGTAGGGGGCGTGACTGGGGCCAACGTCCTGACTTTC. The chain is built from TRBV5-1 and TRBJ2-6, with TRBD1 matching 7 bases. The CDR3 is made up of 17 amino acids. Germline CDR1 reads SGHRS; CDR2 reads YFSETQ. After removal of 0 bases from V and 2 bases from J, the junction contained 5 bases not matched to a gene. Full variable domain (rest looked up from reference TRBV5-1 and TRBJ2-6): KAGVTQTPRYLIKTRGQQVTLSCSPISGHRSVSWYQQTPGQGLQFLFEYFSETQRNKGNFPGRFSGRQFSNSRSEMNVSTLELGDSALYLCASSLVGGVTGANVLTFGAGSRLTVL.

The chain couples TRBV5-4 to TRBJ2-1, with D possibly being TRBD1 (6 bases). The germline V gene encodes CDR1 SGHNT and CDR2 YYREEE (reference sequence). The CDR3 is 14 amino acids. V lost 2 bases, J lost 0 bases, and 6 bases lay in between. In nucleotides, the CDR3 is TGTGCCAGCAGCTTAGGGGGCTCCTACAATGAGCAGTTCTTC. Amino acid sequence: CASSLGGSYNEQFF.

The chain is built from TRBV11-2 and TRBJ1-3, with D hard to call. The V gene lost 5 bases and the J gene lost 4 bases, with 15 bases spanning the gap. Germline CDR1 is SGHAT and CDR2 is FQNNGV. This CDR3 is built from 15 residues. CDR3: CASSPEWLGGNTIYF. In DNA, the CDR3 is TGTGCCAGCAGCCCGGAATGGTTAGGGGGAAACACCATATATTTT.

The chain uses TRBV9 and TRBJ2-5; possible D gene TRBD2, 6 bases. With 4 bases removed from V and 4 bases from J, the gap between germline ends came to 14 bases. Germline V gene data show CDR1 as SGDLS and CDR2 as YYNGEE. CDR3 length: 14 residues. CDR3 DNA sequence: TGTGCCAGCAGCACGGGACTTTCGAGAGAGACCCAGTACTTC. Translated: CASSTGLSRETQYF.

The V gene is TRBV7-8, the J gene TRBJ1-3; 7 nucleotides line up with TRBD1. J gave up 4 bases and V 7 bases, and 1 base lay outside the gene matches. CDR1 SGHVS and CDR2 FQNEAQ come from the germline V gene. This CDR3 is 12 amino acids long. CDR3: CASTGGGNTIYF. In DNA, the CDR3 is TGTGCCAGCACAGGGGGGGGAAACACCATATATTTT.

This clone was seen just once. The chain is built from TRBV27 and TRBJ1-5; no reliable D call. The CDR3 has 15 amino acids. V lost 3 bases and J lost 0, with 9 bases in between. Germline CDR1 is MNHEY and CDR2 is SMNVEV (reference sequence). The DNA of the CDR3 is TGTGCCAGCAGTTTTCGGGAAAATAGCAATCAGCCCCAGCATTTT. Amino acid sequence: CASSFRENSNQPQHF.